Shown below are 14 T cell receptor beta chains from a single sample sequenced in a study of blood T cell repertoires in COVID-19. Profiled with immunoSEQ multiplex PCR; TCRdb holds only in-frame clones, not every one. This table holds 89,000 or so clones, under 85% found once. Sequenced input: peripheral blood. Receptor source: a human donor in a cohort sampled during active COVID-19.

V gene TRBV19 combines with J gene TRBJ2-1; TRBD2 matches at 13 bases. The germline V gene encodes CDR1 LNHDA and CDR2 SQIVND (reference sequence). V shed 6 bases and J 5 bases; nucleotides not matched to a gene: 10. The CDR3 length is 17 residues. Here the CDR3 reads CASRRKGTSGTDNEQFF. The CDR3 nucleotides are TGTGCCAGTAGACGCAAGGGGACTAGCGGGACGGACAATGAGCAGTTCTTC.

CDR3: CASSLLSGIGGYTF. For the CDR3, the DNA is TGTGCCAGCAGCTTGCTGTCAGGGATTGGTGGCTACACCTTC. This chain uses TRBV5-6 with TRBJ1-2; D is possibly TRBD1 (5 bases). Trimming cost V 1 base and J 7 bases, with 14 bases left between them. CDR3 size: 14 residues. Germline-derived CDR1 and CDR2 are SGHDT and YYEEEE.

This clone was counted only a few times. The rearrangement joins TRBV4-3 to TRBJ1-2, with 8 positions matching TRBD1. The V segment lost 4 bases and the J segment 7 bases; nucleotides outside the gene matches: 11. Germline CDR1 is LGHNA and CDR2 is YSLEER. The CDR3 loop spans 15 amino acids. Written as DNA, the CDR3 is TGCGCCAGCAGCCGAGCATACAGGGGGTCGGGTGGCTACACCTTC. Translation gives CASSRAYRGSGGYTF.

The V and J genes are TRBV7-2 and TRBJ2-7; 8 bases align to TRBD2. The germline V gene encodes CDR1 SGHTA and CDR2 FQGNSA. The CDR3 is 15 residues long. The J segment lost 4 bases and the V segment lost 5 bases, leaving 10 bases of the junction unmatched. CDR3 amino acids: CASSETGGDQYEQYF. CDR3 nucleotide sequence: TGTGCCAGCAGCGAAACGGGGGGGGACCAATACGAGCAGTACTTC. The variable domain in full, with the rest retrieved from reference TRBV7-2 and TRBJ2-7, is GAGVSQSPSNKVTEKGKDVELRCDPISGHTALYWYRQSLGQGLEFLIYFQGNSAPDKSGLPSDRFSAERTGGSVSTLTIQRTQQEDSAVYLCASSETGGDQYEQYFGPGTRLTVT.

The chain links TRBV19 to TRBJ2-2; the D gene is possibly TRBD2 (5 bases). V lost 11 bases, J lost 5 bases, and 21 bases lay in between. From germline, CDR1 is LNHDA and CDR2 SQIVND (reference sequence). The CDR3 is 15 residues long. Here the CDR3 DNA reads TGTGCCGACGAAGATGGGAGTAGGAATACCGGGGAGCTGTTTTTT. Protein sequence: CADEDGSRNTGELFF.

The chain carries TRBV28 and TRBJ1-1; D call uncertain. From germline, CDR1 is MDHEN and CDR2 SYDVKM. V gave up 7 bases and J gave up 5 bases, with 11 bases separating them. This CDR3 region has 12 residues. The chain's CDR3 is CASTLPPTEAFF. DNA for the CDR3: TGTGCCAGCACCCTCCCCCCGACTGAAGCTTTCTTT.

This sequence joins TRBV5-5 and TRBJ1-5; D unresolved. V dropped 4 bases and J dropped 7 bases, with 18 bases sitting between them. Germline assignment: CDR1 SGHKS and CDR2 YYEKEE (reference sequence). The CDR3 totals 15 residues. CDR3 region: CASSPQIREAQPQHF. CDR3 in DNA: TGTGCCAGCAGCCCCCAGATTCGGGAAGCACAGCCCCAGCATTTT.

The rearrangement uses TRBV7-2 and TRBJ2-3; a weak D match, TRBD2 (5 bases). Trimming cost V 4 bases and J 5 bases, with 13 bases left between them. Germline V lookup: CDR1 SGHTA, CDR2 FQGNSA. This CDR3 spans 14 amino acids. The DNA of the CDR3 is TGTGCCAGCAGCTCTTGGACTGGTGTAGATACGCAGTATTTT. Protein sequence: CASSSWTGVDTQYF.

V usage is TRBV6-5 and J usage is TRBJ2-1; tentatively, D is TRBD2 (5 bases). Germline CDR1 is MNHEY and CDR2 is SVGAGI. The CDR3 extends over 15 amino acids. Trimming left V 0 bases short and J 5 bases short, with 11 bases between. CDR3 sequence reads: CASSYSKRPNNEQFF. The CDR3 bases are TGTGCCAGCAGTTACTCGAAGCGGCCCAACAATGAGCAGTTCTTC.

This clone was counted a single time. The chain links TRBV7-9 to TRBJ2-3, with TRBD2 identical over 8 bases. The junction had 9 bases not matched to a gene; V was cut back by 1 base and J by 3 bases. Germline values: CDR1 SEHNR, CDR2 FQNEAQ (reference sequence). The CDR3 spans 17 residues. The chain's CDR3 is CASSLEWTTSGTDTQYF. The CDR3 bases are TGTGCCAGCAGCTTAGAATGGACAACTAGCGGAACAGATACGCAGTATTTT.

The chain combines TRBV28 with TRBJ2-7; 8 bases are a match to TRBD2. The germline V gene encodes CDR1 MDHEN and CDR2 SYDVKM. The CDR3 contains 14 residues. V lost 5 bases, J lost 3 bases, and 6 bases stayed unmatched. The chain's CDR3 is CASSGLATVYEQYF. DNA for the CDR3: TGTGCCAGCAGTGGACTAGCCACCGTCTACGAGCAGTACTTC.

This chain joins TRBV19 and TRBJ2-2; weak D call: TRBD2 (5 bases). Trimming left V 9 bases short and J 3 bases short, with 11 bases between. This CDR3 contains 13 residues. Germline CDR1 and CDR2: LNHDA and SQIVND (reference sequence). The CDR3 nucleotides read TGTGCCAGCCACCGGGGATACACCGGGGAGCTGTTTTTT. This sequence encodes CASHRGYTGELFF.

This clone has a handful of counts. The rearrangement joins TRBV7-2 to TRBJ1-6; the match to TRBD1 covers 7 bases. This CDR3 contains 14 residues. Unmatched junction bases numbered 2, after V lost 5 bases and J lost 4 bases. Germline-derived CDR1 and CDR2 are SGHTA and FQGNSA. The chain's CDR3 is CASSVQGYNSPLHF. The CDR3 DNA follows: TGTGCCAGCAGCGTACAGGGGTATAATTCACCCCTCCACTTT.

The chain links TRBV5-8 to TRBJ2-1; a weak D match, TRBD2 (5 bases). Looked up from germline, CDR1 is SGHTS and CDR2 is YDEGEE. This CDR3 region has 17 residues. V was pared by 3 bases and J by 0 bases, with 16 bases between. The CDR3 spells CASSWASGSPSYNEQFF. CDR3 coding DNA: TGTGCCAGCAGCTGGGCCTCGGGGTCCCCCTCCTACAATGAGCAGTTCTTC.